The 30 T cell receptor beta chains reported below all come from one sample, sequenced in a study of T cell responses to AZD1222 COVID-19 vaccine. Libraries were prepared by immunoSEQ multiplex PCR; TCRdb keeps only in-frame clonotypes and omits some of them. This sample carries roughly 120,000 clones, about 87% of them seen once, and the ten largest clones take less than 4.5%. The sequences come from peripheral blood, collected 28 days after the second AZD1222 dose. These receptor sequences come from an adult who received the AZD1222 COVID-19 vaccine.

V and J are TRBV7-9 and TRBJ2-7; D may be TRBD2 (6 bases). This CDR3 is built from 15 residues. Per the germline V gene, CDR1 is SEHNR and CDR2 is FQNEAQ (reference sequence). V gave up 6 bases and J gave up 1 base, with 16 bases separating them. The CDR3 nucleotides read TGTGCCAGCAGTAGAGAAGGCGGGAAATCCTACGAGCAGTACTTC. Encoded protein: CASSREGGKSYEQYF.

The J gene is TRBJ2-3, the V gene TRBV7-5; the table's TRBD2 call for D was not verified on the DNA. TRBV7-5 is a documented pseudogene. The CDR3 is made up of 16 amino acids. The CDR3, as DNA: TGTGCCAGAAGCTTTCCTAGCGGGGTTGGCACAGATACGCAGTATTTT. Translating it yields CARSFPSGVGTDTQYF.

V is TRBV25-1 and J is TRBJ2-3, with TRBD1 as a possible D gene (6 bases). V gave up 4 bases and J gave up 1 base, with 6 bases separating them. The germline gives CDR1 MGHDK, CDR2 SYGVNS. This CDR3 region has 13 residues. CDR3: CASSGTGTDTQYF. DNA for the CDR3: TGTGCCAGCAGTGGGACAGGCACAGATACGCAGTATTTT.

The table lists this clone with a count of one. V and J are TRBV6-2 or TRBV6-3 and TRBJ1-6, with D hard to call. V shed 6 bases and J shed 6 bases, with 12 bases lying between them. CDR1 MNHEY and CDR2 SVGEGT come from the germline V gene. The CDR3 totals 14 residues. The CDR3 DNA follows: TGTGCCAGCAGCGGAGCATCCCCTAATTCACCCCTCCACTTT. This codes for CASSGASPNSPLHF.

The chain couples TRBV12-3 or TRBV12-4 to TRBJ2-7; D uncertain. There are 13 residues in the CDR3. Trimming took off 4 bases at V and 3 bases at J, with 10 bases between the two ends. Here the CDR3 reads CASSSNRYYEQYF. The CDR3 DNA is TGTGCCAGCAGTTCGAATCGCTACTACGAGCAGTACTTC.

The chain carries TRBV19 and TRBJ1-4, with D perhaps TRBD1 (5 bases). Germline CDR1 and CDR2: LNHDA and SQIVND (reference sequence). V was shortened by 8 bases and J by 3 bases, with 13 bases between the two germline ends. The CDR3 sequence is 14 residues long. This CDR3 is CASLRRGSNEKLFF. CDR3 coding DNA: TGTGCCAGTCTCCGGAGGGGTTCTAATGAAAAACTGTTTTTT. Variable domain in full (rest from reference TRBV19 and TRBJ1-4): DGGITQSPKYLFRKEGQNVTLSCEQNLNHDAMYWYRQDPGQGLRLIYYSQIVNDFQKGDIAEGYSVSREKKESFPLTVTSAQKNPTAFYLCASLRRGSNEKLFFGSGTQLSVL.

This chain connects TRBV28 to TRBJ1-5; 10 bases are a match to TRBD1. With 8 bases clipped from V and 4 bases from J, the junction kept 5 bases outside the gene matches. Germline V gives CDR1 MDHEN, CDR2 SYDVKM. This CDR3 is built from 14 residues. CDR3 amino acids: CASGRTGGNQPQHF. CDR3 sequence (DNA): TGTGCCAGCGGGAGGACAGGGGGGAATCAGCCCCAGCATTTT. Full variable domain (rest looked up from reference TRBV28 and TRBJ1-5): DVKVTQSSRYLVKRTGEKVFLECVQDMDHENMFWYRQDPGLGLRLIYFSYDVKMKEKGDIPEGYSVSREKKERFSLILESASTNQTSMYLCASGRTGGNQPQHFGDGTRLSIL.

This clone was seen a handful of times. The genes are TRBV27 and TRBJ1-4; TRBD1 is a possible D gene (6 bases). Trimming stripped 4 bases from V and 7 bases from J, with 16 bases between. Germline CDR1 is MNHEY and CDR2 is SMNVEV (reference sequence). This CDR3 contains 15 residues. This chain's CDR3 is CASSSLGEGGEKLFF. In nucleotides, the CDR3 is TGTGCCAGCAGTTCCTTAGGGGAAGGGGGTGAAAAACTGTTTTTT.

The rearrangement links TRBV7-2 to TRBJ2-7, with 13 positions matching TRBD2. Germline trimming cut 5 bases from V and 1 base from J; bases unmatched to any gene: 2. The CDR3 length is 15 residues. Germline CDR1 and CDR2: SGHTA and FQGNSA. CDR3 sequence: CASSRTSGGSYEQYF. DNA for the CDR3: TGTGCCAGCAGCCGGACTAGCGGGGGTTCCTACGAGCAGTACTTC. Together with reference TRBV7-2 and TRBJ2-7, the CDR3 gives the full variable domain: GAGVSQSPSNKVTEKGKDVELRCDPISGHTALYWYRQSLGQGLEFLIYFQGNSAPDKSGLPSDRFSAERTGGSVSTLTIQRTQQEDSAVYLCASSRTSGGSYEQYFGPGTRLTVT.

This chain links TRBV5-1 with TRBJ2-5; tentative D call: TRBD1 (5 bases). This CDR3 is built from 14 residues. Germline values: CDR1 SGHRS, CDR2 YFSETQ. Trimming pared 4 bases from V and 0 bases from J, leaving 10 bases between. The CDR3 DNA is TGCGCCAGCAGCAGGGGTAGTGACCAAGAGACCCAGTACTTC. Translation gives CASSRGSDQETQYF. Variable domain in full (rest from reference TRBV5-1 and TRBJ2-5): KAGVTQTPRYLIKTRGQQVTLSCSPISGHRSVSWYQQTPGQGLQFLFEYFSETQRNKGNFPGRFSGRQFSNSRSEMNVSTLELGDSALYLCASSRGSDQETQYFGPGTRLLVL.

The chain recombines TRBV4-1 with TRBJ2-5; 10 bases are a match to TRBD2. V was clipped by 2 bases and J by 4 bases; unmatched bases: 7. Germline V gives CDR1 MGHRA, CDR2 YSYEKL. The CDR3 sequence is 16 residues long. The CDR3 spells CASSQLGLAGAETQYF. DNA for the CDR3: TGCGCCAGCAGCCAACTCGGGCTAGCGGGGGCAGAGACCCAGTACTTC.

The chain employs TRBV4-1 and TRBJ1-1; D unclear. Deletions cut 2 bases from V and 0 bases from J, with 13 bases between. CDR1 is MGHRA, CDR2 YSYEKL, per germline. This CDR3 has 16 residues. CDR3 sequence: CASSQSTKEMNTEAFF. Here the CDR3 DNA reads TGCGCCAGCAGCCAATCCACCAAAGAAATGAACACTGAAGCTTTCTTT.

This clone was seen only once. The V gene is TRBV12-3 or TRBV12-4, the J gene TRBJ1-4; perhaps TRBD1 as D (5 bases). The length of the CDR3 is 13 residues. V shed 7 bases and J shed 8 bases, with 14 bases lying between them. CDR3 nucleotides: TGTGCCAGCAAATGGGGGGTCCAGGAAAAACTGTTTTTT. Protein: CASKWGVQEKLFF.

The V and J genes are TRBV24-1 and TRBJ2-1; TRBD1 matches at 10 bases. The J segment lost 5 bases and the V segment lost 9 bases, leaving 6 bases of the junction unmatched. The length of the CDR3 is 14 residues. In germline, CDR1 is KGHDR, CDR2 SFDVKD. DNA for the CDR3: TGTGCCACCCGGGACAGGGGTTTTGACAATGAGCAGTTCTTC. As protein: CATRDRGFDNEQFF.

This chain uses TRBV20-1 with TRBJ2-1, with 7 bases fitting TRBD2. V was pared by 3 bases and J by 1 base, with 9 bases of the junction left unmatched. The length of the CDR3 is 16 residues. Per the germline V gene, CDR1 is DFQATT and CDR2 is SNEGSKA (reference sequence). CDR3 loop: CSASPNPGLSYNEQFF. CDR3 sequence (DNA): TGCAGTGCTAGTCCAAATCCGGGACTATCCTACAATGAGCAGTTCTTC.

The chain carries TRBV19 and TRBJ2-2, with D hard to call. The CDR3 covers 15 residues. Germline V gives CDR1 LNHDA, CDR2 SQIVND (reference sequence). Trimming took off 1 base at V and 4 bases at J, with 10 bases between the two ends. CDR3 in DNA: TGTGCCAGTAGTATAGGGCTCCCCTCCACCGGGGAGCTGTTTTTT. This codes for CASSIGLPSTGELFF.

This clone was counted between two and nine times. The gene calls are TRBV9 and TRBJ1-1; D remains unclear. Per the germline V gene, CDR1 is SGDLS and CDR2 is YYNGEE. This CDR3 has 14 amino acids. V lost 3 bases to trimming and J lost 5 bases, with 14 bases between them. In DNA form, the CDR3 reads TGTGCCAGCAGCGGACTACGCTTAGCGACTGAAGCTTTCTTT. As protein: CASSGLRLATEAFF.

This clone was seen just once. CDR3 bases: TGTGCCAGCAGCCTCCTACCCCTTAGCGGGGATAACACCGGGGAGCTGTTTTTT. It is translated as CASSLLPLSGDNTGELFF. This chain connects TRBV7-3 to TRBJ2-2, with TRBD2 matching 8 bases. V dropped 5 bases and J dropped 2; count of bases not matched to a gene: 13. Germline V gene sequence: CDR1 SGHTA, CDR2 FQGTGA. CDR3 length: 18 amino acids. Based on the CDR3 plus reference TRBV7-3 and TRBJ2-2, the full variable domain is GAGVSQTPSNKVTEKGKYVELRCDPISGHTALYWYRQSLGQGPEFLIYFQGTGAADDSGLPNDRFFAVRPEGSVSTLKIQRTERGDSAVYLCASSLLPLSGDNTGELFFGEGSRLTVL.

CDR3 in amino acids: CASSFSGVTEAFF. The CDR3 bases are TGTGCCAGCAGCTTTTCAGGGGTCACTGAAGCTTTCTTT. J is TRBJ1-1 and V is TRBV11-1; perhaps TRBD1 as D (6 bases). The V gene lost 3 bases and the J gene lost 4 bases, with 9 bases spanning the gap. The CDR3 consists of 13 residues. The germline CDR1 and CDR2 sequences are SGHAT and FQDESV (reference sequence).

The chain recombines TRBV18 with TRBJ2-7; D remains ambiguous. Trimming stripped 3 bases from V and 6 bases from J, with 9 bases between. CDR1 and CDR2 from the germline V gene are KGHSH and LQKENI. The CDR3 is 12 residues long. The CDR3 DNA follows: TGTGCCAGCTCACCTTACTTGGGCGAGCAGTACTTC. Its protein is CASSPYLGEQYF.

The sample holds many counts of this clone. The chain combines TRBV7-3 with TRBJ1-6, with 7 bases identical to TRBD1. CDR3 size: 14 residues. Unmatched junction bases numbered 2, after V lost 5 bases and J lost 4 bases. The germline V gene encodes CDR1 SGHTA and CDR2 FQGTGA. This chain's CDR3 is CASSPTGYNSPLHF. CDR3 in DNA: TGTGCCAGCAGCCCGACAGGGTATAATTCACCCCTCCACTTT.

This chain joins TRBV9 and TRBJ2-1, with 11 bases identical to TRBD2. Trimming at V came to 2 bases and at J to 3 bases, leaving 7 bases not matched to a gene. The CDR3 covers 17 residues. Germline V lookup: CDR1 SGDLS, CDR2 YYNGEE. The CDR3 loop is CASSVSGTSGGYNEQFF. The CDR3 DNA reads as TGTGCCAGCAGCGTTTCCGGGACTAGCGGAGGCTACAATGAGCAGTTCTTC.

The rearrangement joins TRBV4-3 to TRBJ2-5; D gene uncertain. Between the trimmed V and J ends, which lost 0 bases and 1 base, there was a span of 9 bases. CDR3 length: 15 amino acids. Per the germline V gene, CDR1 is LGHNA and CDR2 is YSLEER. For the CDR3, the DNA is TGCGCCAGCAGCCAAGATCGTACGGTCCAAGAGACCCAGTACTTC. It codes for CASSQDRTVQETQYF.

This clone was detected a few times. This chain uses TRBV4-3 with TRBJ2-7, with 8 bases that match TRBD1. V gave up 0 bases and J gave up 1 base; unmatched junction bases: 8. The CDR3 runs 17 residues. The germline gives CDR1 LGHNA, CDR2 YSLEER. CDR3 loop: CASSQDGQGLLSYEQYF. The CDR3 nucleotides are TGCGCCAGCAGCCAAGATGGACAGGGTCTCCTTTCCTACGAGCAGTACTTC.

The gene calls are TRBV12-3 or TRBV12-4 and TRBJ2-5; D is undetermined. This CDR3 spans 13 amino acids. Trimming took off 7 bases at V and 4 bases at J, with 13 bases between the two ends. CDR3 nucleotide sequence: TGTGCCAGCACTTCTGATGGTAGAGAGACCCAGTACTTC. Translating gives CASTSDGRETQYF.

The genes are TRBV5-4 and TRBJ2-7, with TRBD2 matching 12 bases. CDR1 and CDR2 (germline): SGHNT, YYREEE (reference sequence). Trimming removed 4 bases from V and 0 bases from J; junction bases left unmatched: 17. The length of the CDR3 is 20 residues. The CDR3 DNA follows: TGTGCCAGCAGCCGGCACACATTGAGCCGGACTAGCGGGGTCTCCTACGAGCAGTACTTC. This translates into CASSRHTLSRTSGVSYEQYF.

The chain links TRBV10-3 to TRBJ1-2; D is uncertain. Trimming shortened V by 10 bases and J by 0 bases, and 9 bases separated the two germline ends. The V gene's germline CDR1 is ENHRY and CDR2 SYGVKD. This CDR3 comprises 12 residues. The CDR3 bases are TGTGCCACCGAGGGAGCTAACTATGGCTACACCTTC. It translates to CATEGANYGYTF.

The rearrangement joins TRBV7-5 to TRBJ2-2; no check of the table's D call, TRBD1, against the DNA was made. TRBV7-5 is a pseudogene locus. This CDR3 has 15 residues. CDR3 DNA sequence: TGTGCCAGAAGCTTAGCCCCGACACGCACCGGGGAGCTGTTTTTT. Residues: CARSLAPTRTGELFF.

The chain employs TRBV6-2 or TRBV6-3 and TRBJ2-3; D not resolved. There are 14 residues in the CDR3. Trimming took 5 bases from V and 3 from J, leaving 12 bases between them. CDR1 MNHEY and CDR2 SVGEGT come from the germline V gene. The DNA for the CDR3 is TGTGCCAGCAGTCTGGCTGGAACTACAGATACGCAGTATTTT. Protein product: CASSLAGTTDTQYF.

This clone has just a few counts. The chain joins TRBV30 to TRBJ2-6; TRBD1 matches at 9 bases. From germline, CDR1 is GTSNPN and CDR2 SVGIG (reference sequence). This CDR3 comprises 19 residues. The V segment lost 3 bases and the J segment 0 bases; nucleotides outside the gene matches: 12. CDR3 sequence: CAWREAYGQGSSGANVLTF. CDR3 nucleotides: TGTGCCTGGAGGGAGGCCTATGGACAGGGGAGCTCTGGGGCCAACGTCCTGACTTTC. Complete variable domain (other parts from reference TRBV30 and TRBJ2-6): SQTIHQWPATLVQPVGSPLSLECTVEGTSNPNLYWYRQAAGRGLQLLFYSVGIGQISSEVPQNLSASRPQDRQFILSSKKLLLSDSGFYLCAWREAYGQGSSGANVLTFGAGSRLTVL.